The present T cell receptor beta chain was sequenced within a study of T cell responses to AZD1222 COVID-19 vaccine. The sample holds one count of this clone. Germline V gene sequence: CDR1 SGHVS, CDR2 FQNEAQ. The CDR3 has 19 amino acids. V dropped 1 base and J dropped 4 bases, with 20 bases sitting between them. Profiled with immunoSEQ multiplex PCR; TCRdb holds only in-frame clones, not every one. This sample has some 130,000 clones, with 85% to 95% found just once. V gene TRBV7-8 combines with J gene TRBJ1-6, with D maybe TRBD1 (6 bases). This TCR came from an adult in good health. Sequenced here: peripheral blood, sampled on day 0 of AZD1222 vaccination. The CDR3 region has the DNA TGTGCCAGCAGCTTAGTGGGAGAGGGGGGCGTTGGGTATAATTCACCCCTCCACTTT. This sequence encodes CASSLVGEGGVGYNSPLHF. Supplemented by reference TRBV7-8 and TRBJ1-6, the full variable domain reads GAGVSQSPRYKVAKRGQDVALRCDPISGHVSLFWYQQALGQGPEFLTYFQNEAQLDKSGLPSDRFFAERPEGSVSTLKIQRTQQEDSAVYLCASSLVGEGGVGYNSPLHFGNGTRLTVT.